The 29 T cell receptor beta chains below come from one sample, sequenced in a study of T cells in Graves' hyperthyroidism and ophthalmopathy. The TCR beta CDR3 regions underwent amplification using RNA transcripts as the source. The HTBI set primed first-round TCR CDR3 RT-PCR. In TCRdb, the multiplex PCR reads were re-called with MiXCR into one record per CDR3 protein. The table has nearly 110,000 distinct CDR3 sequences, roughly 15% seen once. Material: blood. The receptors here all came from a woman aged 50 to 60 with Graves' hyperthyroidism.

This clonotype came up many times. V usage is TRBV28 and J usage is TRBJ2-2; the match to TRBD2 covers 11 bases. With 5 bases clipped from V and 0 bases from J, the junction kept 5 bases outside the gene matches. Germline V gene lookup returns CDR1 MDHEN and CDR2 SYDVKM. This CDR3 comprises 17 residues. CDR3 bases: TGTGCCAGCAGTAACGGACTAGCGGGTTCGAACACCGGGGAGCTGTTTTTT. Translating it yields CASSNGLAGSNTGELFF.

This clonotype came up many times. This chain links TRBV7-9 with TRBJ2-1; D not resolved. CDR3 length equals 12 residues. V lost 5 bases and J lost 9, with 11 bases in between. Germline V gene sequence: CDR1 SEHNR, CDR2 FQNEAQ (reference sequence). The CDR3 DNA sequence: TGTGCCAGCAGCCCACATAAGGGTGAGCAGTTCTTC. The encoded protein is CASSPHKGEQFF.

At least ten counts were recorded for this clonotype. The chain combines TRBV20-1 with TRBJ1-2, with D possibly matching TRBD1 (5 bases). Trimming took 6 bases from V and 5 from J, leaving 16 bases between them. The CDR3 consists of 13 residues. Per the germline V gene, CDR1 is DFQATT and CDR2 is SNEGSKA (reference sequence). The CDR3 loop is CSADTIWGYGYTF. The CDR3 DNA is TGCAGTGCGGACACTATTTGGGGGTATGGCTACACCTTC.

This clonotype was recorded at least ten times. V and J are TRBV20-1 and TRBJ1-3, with D uncertain. V was shortened by 3 bases and J by 0 bases, with 9 bases between the two germline ends. Germline CDR1 DFQATT, CDR2 SNEGSKA (reference sequence). The CDR3 runs 14 residues. This chain's CDR3 is CSASIPHSGNTIYF. The CDR3 DNA sequence: TGCAGTGCTAGTATTCCTCACTCTGGAAACACCATATATTTT.

In its sample, this clonotype was seen many times. The V call is TRBV6-1, the J call TRBJ2-5, with D hard to call. CDR1 is MNHNS, CDR2 SASEGT, per germline. V was pared by 4 bases and J by 2 bases, with 8 bases between. The CDR3 consists of 13 residues. The CDR3 nucleotides read TGTGCCAGCAGTGTCCAGGAACAAGAGACCCAGTACTTC. Encoded protein: CASSVQEQETQYF.

This clonotype was recorded many times. The chain is built from TRBV12-3 or TRBV12-4 and TRBJ1-4; the D is unclear. There are 14 residues in the CDR3. Trimming shortened V by 8 bases and J by 5 bases, and 15 bases separated the two germline ends. CDR3 bases: TGTGCCAGCCGATACGGGCTGAGAAATGAAAAACTGTTTTTT. Its translation: CASRYGLRNEKLFF.

The gene calls are TRBV28 and TRBJ1-3, with no clear D. CDR1 is MDHEN, CDR2 SYDVKM, per germline. The CDR3 is 13 amino acids. Trimming took off 5 bases at V and 9 bases at J, with 14 bases between the two ends. The CDR3: CASSPPTGSTIYF. DNA for the CDR3: TGTGCCAGCAGTCCGCCAACTGGGAGCACCATATATTTT.

This clonotype was seen ten or more times. V is TRBV5-4 and J is TRBJ2-2; D may be TRBD2 (6 bases). The CDR3 is made up of 16 amino acids. Trimming took off 0 bases at V and 4 bases at J, with 13 bases between the two ends. Per the germline V gene, CDR1 is SGHNT and CDR2 is YYREEE (reference sequence). The DNA of the CDR3 is TGTGCCAGCAGCTTGGGGGGGGACGGATTCACCGGGGAGCTGTTTTTT. Protein product: CASSLGGDGFTGELFF.

This clonotype was recorded many times. The V and J genes are TRBV9 and TRBJ2-7; D is possibly TRBD1 (5 bases). The CDR3 sequence is 14 residues long. Germline V CDR1 and CDR2: SGDLS, YYNGEE. V lost 3 bases and J lost 0, with 10 bases in between. This CDR3 is CASSEGSFSYEQYF. The CDR3 DNA reads TGTGCCAGCAGCGAGGGGTCCTTCTCCTACGAGCAGTACTTC.

This clonotype was seen repeatedly, ten times or more. The chain combines TRBV4-1 with TRBJ2-6; 13 nucleotides align to TRBD2. Germline V lookup: CDR1 MGHRA, CDR2 YSYEKL. The CDR3 loop spans 18 amino acids. After removal of 4 bases from V and 3 bases from J, the junction contained 6 bases not matched to a gene. CDR3 DNA: TGCGCCAGCAGCCCCTCACTAGCGGGAGGGGTTGGGGCCAACGTCCTGACTTTC. Its protein is CASSPSLAGGVGANVLTF.

This clonotype appeared many times. The chain joins TRBV28 to TRBJ1-5; D is ambiguous. V lost 4 bases and J 5 bases, leaving 6 bases between the germline ends. Germline CDR1 and CDR2: MDHEN and SYDVKM. The CDR3 contains 12 residues. The CDR3 coding sequence is TGTGCCAGCAGTTCCAATGATCAGCCCCAGCATTTT. It is translated as CASSSNDQPQHF.

At least ten counts were recorded for this clonotype. This chain uses TRBV18 with TRBJ2-2; D is unresolved. This CDR3 comprises 17 residues. Germline V gene data show CDR1 as KGHSH and CDR2 as LQKENI. The V end lost 4 bases, the J end lost 0 bases, and 15 bases lay between the germline ends. The CDR3 DNA reads TGTGCCAGCTCACTTCAAGGGAATAGTGCGAACACCGGGGAGCTGTTTTTT. It encodes CASSLQGNSANTGELFF.

This clonotype has at least ten counts. This chain connects TRBV5-1 to TRBJ2-3; D might be TRBD1 or TRBD2, each matching 5 bases. V lost 3 bases, J lost 4 bases, and 18 bases lay in between. The CDR3 length is 16 residues. CDR1 SGHRS and CDR2 YFSETQ come from the germline V gene. Written as DNA, the CDR3 is TGCGCCAGCAGCTGGAGTAGAAGGGACGGGCCAGATACGCAGTATTTT. This sequence encodes CASSWSRRDGPDTQYF.

At least ten counts were recorded for this clonotype. The chain carries TRBV27 and TRBJ1-2; 7 bases match TRBD1. V dropped 8 bases and J dropped 2; count of bases not matched to a gene: 11. The CDR3 totals 15 residues. Germline V lookup: CDR1 MNHEY, CDR2 SMNVEV (reference sequence). The CDR3, as DNA: TGTGCCAGCTCAAGGGGGGCAGGGGGGAACTATGGCTACACCTTC. Its protein is CASSRGAGGNYGYTF.

This clonotype was seen at least ten times. The chain links TRBV9 to TRBJ2-3; D not resolved. The V gene's germline CDR1 is SGDLS and CDR2 YYNGEE. The CDR3 runs to 12 residues. Trimming took 5 bases from V and 3 from J, leaving 7 bases between them. The CDR3 nucleotides are TGTGCCAGCAGGGCACAGACAGATACGCAGTATTTT. Protein sequence: CASRAQTDTQYF.

This clonotype occurred many times. The CDR3 loop reads CSVLPGAGGRETQYF. The DNA of the CDR3 is TGCAGCGTTCTCCCAGGAGCGGGAGGGCGAGAGACCCAGTACTTC. The V and J genes are TRBV29-1 and TRBJ2-5; 10 bases are shared with TRBD2. Germline assignment: CDR1 SQVTM and CDR2 ANQGSEA. This CDR3 comprises 15 residues. V trimming: 5 bases; J trimming: 4 bases; junction bases outside the gene matches: 10.

The table lists this clonotype with many counts. The rearrangement links TRBV6-2 or TRBV6-3 to TRBJ2-1; D not certain. Germline V gene lookup returns CDR1 MNHEY and CDR2 SVGEGT. The V gene lost 4 bases and the J gene lost 6 bases, with 13 bases spanning the gap. The CDR3 totals 14 residues. The CDR3 nucleotides are TGTGCCAGCAGTTTGACCGGAGTTTCCAATGAGCAGTTCTTC. It yields the protein CASSLTGVSNEQFF.

This sequence joins TRBV20-1 and TRBJ2-1; D possibly corresponds to TRBD2 (5 bases). This CDR3 has 18 amino acids. V lost 2 bases to trimming and J lost 3 bases, with 23 bases between them. Germline V CDR1 and CDR2: DFQATT, SNEGSKA (reference sequence). The DNA for the CDR3 is TGCAGTGCTAGATTAGCGTACGACTGGAAAGGGCACTACAATGAGCAGTTCTTC. Translation gives CSARLAYDWKGHYNEQFF.

This clonotype was picked up many times. The genes are TRBV12-3 or TRBV12-4 and TRBJ2-2; no definite D call. V was shortened by 4 bases and J by 6 bases, with 15 bases between the two germline ends. There are 15 residues in the CDR3. The CDR3 is CASSWLVGVSGELFF. In nucleotides, the CDR3 is TGTGCCAGCAGTTGGCTAGTTGGAGTCTCCGGGGAGCTGTTTTTT.

Many counts were recorded for this clonotype. The rearrangement links TRBV5-5 to TRBJ1-2; D unclear. This CDR3 comprises 12 residues. Germline CDR1 is SGHKS and CDR2 is YYEKEE (reference sequence). Trimming pared 4 bases from V and 5 bases from J, leaving 9 bases between. DNA for the CDR3: TGTGCCAGCAGCGGAGTGCGTTATGGCTACACCTTC. Translated: CASSGVRYGYTF. Full variable domain (rest looked up from reference TRBV5-5 and TRBJ1-2): DAGVTQSPTHLIKTRGQQVTLRCSPISGHKSVSWYQQVLGQGPQFIFQYYEKEERGRGNFPDRFSARQFPNYSSELNVNALLLGDSALYLCASSGVRYGYTFGSGTRLTVV.

This clonotype came up many times. This chain uses TRBV5-4 with TRBJ2-1; TRBD2 aligns across 8 bases. Germline loops: CDR1 SGHNT, CDR2 YYREEE (reference sequence). Trimming at V came to 0 bases and at J to 8 bases, leaving 7 bases not matched to a gene. This CDR3 has 15 amino acids. CDR3 DNA: TGTGCCAGCAGCTTGGGTCGGGGGGGGCTCGATGAGCAGTTCTTC. Translation gives CASSLGRGGLDEQFF. Filled out from reference TRBV5-4 and TRBJ2-1, the complete variable domain reads ETGVTQSPTHLIKTRGQQVTLRCSSQSGHNTVSWYQQALGQGPQFIFQYYREEENGRGNFPPRFSGLQFPNYSSELNVNALELDDSALYLCASSLGRGGLDEQFFGPGTRLTVL.

This clonotype was found many times. This rearrangement joins TRBV28 to TRBJ2-3, with 7 nucleotides matching TRBD2. This CDR3 spans 16 amino acids. V was pared by 5 bases and J by 4 bases, with 12 bases of the junction left unmatched. The germline V gene encodes CDR1 MDHEN and CDR2 SYDVKM. Here the CDR3 DNA reads TGTGCCAGCAGTGCGAAAAGCGGGATGGTCCCAGATACGCAGTATTTT. Encoded protein: CASSAKSGMVPDTQYF. The full variable domain, completed using reference TRBV28 and TRBJ2-3, is DVKVTQSSRYLVKRTGEKVFLECVQDMDHENMFWYRQDPGLGLRLIYFSYDVKMKEKGDIPEGYSVSREKKERFSLILESASTNQTSMYLCASSAKSGMVPDTQYFGPGTRLTVL.

In its sample, this clonotype was seen many times. The rearrangement links TRBV5-6 to TRBJ1-1, with D unresolved. CDR3 length equals 15 residues. Germline loops: CDR1 SGHDT, CDR2 YYEEEE. V lost 6 bases, J lost 0 bases, and 15 bases lay in between. CDR3 DNA: TGTGCCAGCAACCAAGAGACACGGGTGAACACTGAAGCTTTCTTT. This gives the protein CASNQETRVNTEAFF.

This rearrangement joins TRBV11-2 to TRBJ1-2; perhaps TRBD1 as D (5 bases). In germline, CDR1 is SGHAT, CDR2 FQNNGV. This CDR3 has 12 amino acids. V dropped 5 bases and J dropped 8 bases, with 12 bases sitting between them. Here the CDR3 reads CASSGDGGGYTF. The CDR3 region has the DNA TGTGCCAGCAGCGGAGATGGGGGAGGCTACACCTTC.

This clonotype has ten or more counts. The chain joins TRBV24-1 to TRBJ1-2; D gene unclear. This CDR3 comprises 15 residues. Germline-derived CDR1 and CDR2 are KGHDR and SFDVKD. V dropped 4 bases and J dropped 3 bases, with 14 bases sitting between them. The CDR3 nucleotides read TGTGCCACCAGTGACCCACTAGGAGACCACTATGGCTACACCTTC. This codes for CATSDPLGDHYGYTF.

A remark on this clonotype: One end of the junction varies from germline; a read error may be responsible. The chain recombines TRBV5-1 with TRBJ2-4; no clear D. The CDR3 contains 19 residues. Looked up from germline, CDR1 is SGHRS and CDR2 is YFSETQ. As DNA, the CDR3 is TGTGCCAGCAGCGTACCCCCGGGTTCGGCCTTTAATGCCAAAAACATTCAGTACTTC. Protein sequence: CASSVPPGSAFNAKNIQYF.

This clonotype was found many times. This chain joins TRBV2 and TRBJ2-1; possible D gene TRBD2, 7 bases. Trimming stripped 6 bases from V and 8 bases from J, with 17 bases between. Germline loops: CDR1 SNHLY, CDR2 FYNNEI. CDR3 length: 14 residues. The CDR3 protein is CASSIRKGGDEQFF. Written as DNA, the CDR3 is TGTGCCAGCAGCATACGGAAGGGGGGGGATGAGCAGTTCTTC.

The rearrangement links TRBV10-3 to TRBJ1-1; the D gene is possibly TRBD1 (5 bases). Trimming removed 4 bases from V and 4 bases from J, with 16 bases in between. Germline values: CDR1 ENHRY, CDR2 SYGVKD. CDR3 length: 15 residues. This CDR3 reads CAISVGGGVITEAFF. In DNA form, the CDR3 reads TGTGCCATCAGTGTAGGTGGAGGGGTAATCACTGAAGCTTTCTTT.

This clonotype was recorded many times. V usage is TRBV2 and J usage is TRBJ1-2; D gene uncertain. Trimming stripped 8 bases from V and 5 bases from J, with 9 bases between. This CDR3 region has 11 residues. CDR1 is SNHLY and CDR2 is FYNNEI in the germline V gene. The CDR3 DNA follows: TGTGCCAGCGTAGAGCGATATGGCTACACCTTC. It codes for CASVERYGYTF.